This TCR beta chain was identified during a study of blood T cell repertoires in COVID-19. Whole-study context: Italy, Spain and the United States were the sources of the convalescent and acute COVID-19 samples. From T cells, B-cell-depleted T cells, or PBMCs came the material, which was cDNA or gDNA.

V lost 2 bases and J 6 bases, leaving 11 bases between the germline ends. Germline V gene lookup returns CDR1 ENHRY and CDR2 SYGVKD. CDR3 length: 14 amino acids. Original methodology: Estimation of nucleated cell counts relied on the amplification of reference gene primers. Here immunoSEQ multiplex PCR was the method, and the copy in TCRdb shows in-frame clones only, minus some. V and J calls and clone size are given by that table; D and trimming were obtained from the DNA. The sample records about 200,000 clones, 92% being singletons. J is TRBJ1-5 and V is TRBV10-3; weak D call: TRBD1 (5 bases). The TCR sequence derives from a man aged 30 to 45 with acute or convalescent COVID-19. Sequenced: peripheral blood. The CDR3 loop reads CAISETRGGQPQHF. The CDR3 DNA reads as TGTGCCATCAGTGAGACCCGGGGGGGTCAGCCCCAGCATTTT.